This T cell receptor beta chain stems from a study of T-cell reconstitution after alpha-beta-depleted transplantation in children. The study, taken as a whole, reports: From newly produced T cells came most of the T-cell counts and diversity one year after transplant. Several hundred graft clones that had expanded were reportedly the source of alpha-beta T cells about two months after transplant.

Unique molecular identifiers were incorporated when the TCRbeta library was constructed. TCRdb reprocessed the PCR reads via MiXCR and lists one record per CDR3 protein. This sample carries about 260,000 distinct CDR3 sequences, roughly 8% of them seen once, and the ten largest clones take approximately 6.3%. This clonotype has at least ten counts. Its antigen remains unknown. Germline V gene data show CDR1 as SGHRS and CDR2 as YFSETQ. J gave up 5 bases and V 0 bases, and 4 bases lay outside the gene matches. There are 14 residues in the CDR3. The rearrangement links TRBV5-1 to TRBJ1-2; TRBD1 aligns across 7 bases. Sequencing was performed on PBMCs, mostly from graft donor cells, taken 180 days after TCRalphabeta/CD19-depleted stem cell transplant. The receptor's source is a male patient aged 10-17 years who had a stem cell transplant for acute lymphoblastic leukemia, so the T cells may come from the graft donor. This CDR3 reads CASSLGQGNYGYTF. The CDR3 DNA sequence: TGCGCCAGCAGCTTGGGACAGGGAAATTATGGCTACACCTTC.